This TCR beta chain was captured in a study of blood T cell repertoires in COVID-19. Looking at the study overall: Specimens from acute and convalescent COVID-19 originated in the United States, Italy and Spain. PBMCs, B-cell-depleted T cells, or T cells provided the cDNA or gDNA that made up the material.

Original analysis: Reference gene primers were amplified, and this amplification served to estimate nucleated cell counts. Produced via immunoSEQ multiplex PCR; TCRdb's table is partial and in-frame only. V and J calls and clone size are those listed in that table; D and trimming were worked out from the DNA. Here the sample spans some 130,000 clones, 65% to 80% being singletons. This clone came up a few times. This CDR3 spans 17 amino acids. Germline CDR1 is SEHNR and CDR2 is FQNEAQ (reference sequence). The trim removed 2 bases at V and 6 bases at J, leaving 12 bases unmatched. The genes are TRBV7-9 and TRBJ1-5; 8 bases align to TRBD1. Sequencing was done on a sample of peripheral blood. The receptor's source is a man of 80 years or more with acute or convalescent COVID-19. CDR3 DNA: TGTGCCAGCAGCTTATCGGGTGGCCAGGGGGCTGGTCAGCCCCAGCATTTT. Its protein is CASSLSGGQGAGQPQHF.